Below are 12 T cell receptor beta chains sequenced from a single sample in a study of esophageal squamous cell carcinoma under preoperative chemotherapy. TCRdb fed the PCR reads into MiXCR, producing one record per CDR3 protein. The sample has more than 9,500 distinct CDR3 sequences; 45% to 55% are singletons. Time point in this sample: before preoperative PTX-NDP chemotherapy. Sampling was conducted from a patient given preoperative chemotherapy. The source of these receptors is a human donor with esophageal squamous cell carcinoma. The donor label of this sample is uncertain.

The sample holds a few counts of this clonotype. The chain joins TRBV7-2 to TRBJ2-3, with 9 bases matching TRBD1. The CDR3 loop spans 16 amino acids. V lost 1 base and J lost 3; bases outside the gene matches: 5. CDR1 is SGHTA, CDR2 FQGNSA, per germline. Here the CDR3 DNA reads TGTGCCAGCAGCTTAGTACCGGGACAGGGAACAGATACGCAGTATTTT. Residues: CASSLVPGQGTDTQYF.

The V gene is TRBV7-2, the J gene TRBJ1-1; the D is unclear. Trimming took 3 bases from V and 8 from J, leaving 7 bases between them. This CDR3 comprises 11 residues. Looked up from germline, CDR1 is SGHTA and CDR2 is FQGNSA. The CDR3 loop reads CASSLYGEAFF. The CDR3 region has the DNA TGTGCCAGCAGCTTGTATGGGGAAGCTTTCTTT.

The chain couples TRBV6-4 to TRBJ2-1; a possible D gene is TRBD1 (6 bases). The V and J ends lost 5 bases and 12 bases respectively, with 20 bases between them. CDR1 is MRHNA and CDR2 is SNTAGT in the germline V gene. This CDR3 is 14 amino acids long. The CDR3 loop reads CASSPGTTDLGQFF. Written as DNA, the CDR3 is TGTGCCAGCAGTCCCGGGACAACGGATCTGGGGCAGTTCTTC.

The chain uses TRBV6-1 and TRBJ2-5; no clear D. The V end lost 7 bases, the J end lost 2 bases, and 14 bases lay between the germline ends. Germline values: CDR1 MNHNS, CDR2 SASEGT. The CDR3 runs to 14 residues. The CDR3 nucleotides are TGTGCCAGCACCGGTTGGCATAATCAAGAGACCCAGTACTTC. Translating gives CASTGWHNQETQYF.

The rearrangement links TRBV28 to TRBJ2-3; D is undetermined. Trimming took 7 bases from V and 14 from J, leaving 34 bases between them. Germline CDR1 reads MDHEN; CDR2 reads SYDVKM. This CDR3 is 17 amino acids long. This CDR3 reads CASTTLNAPGHKRVGYF. In DNA, the CDR3 is TGTGCCAGCACTACCTTGAACGCACCGGGCCACAAAAGGGTTGGGTATTTT.

CDR3 in DNA: TGTGCCAGCGGACGGCGGGGGGGGCGTGCCAAAGAGACCCAGTACTTC. It yields the protein CASGRRGGRAKETQYF. The rearrangement joins TRBV7-2 to TRBJ2-4, with 9 bases that match TRBD2. The end of the DNA fits TRBJ2-5 better, so the J call may be wrong. The CDR3 has 16 amino acids. Germline V gene data show CDR1 as SGHTA and CDR2 as FQGNSA.

The chain employs TRBV6-1 and TRBJ2-4; no reliable D call. CDR1 and CDR2 from the germline V gene are MNHNS and SASEGT. The CDR3 is made up of 13 amino acids. Between the trimmed V and J ends, which lost 9 bases and 10 bases, there was a span of 19 bases. The CDR3 sequence: CASCLYPKEIQYF. The CDR3 DNA is TGTGCCAGTTGTCTCTACCCCAAAGAGATTCAGTACTTC.

This clonotype was counted between two and nine times. The CDR3 region is CASSEGAGGSSYNEQFF. CDR3 sequence (DNA): TGTGCCAGCAGTGAAGGAGCAGGGGGGAGCTCCTACAATGAGCAGTTCTTC. J is TRBJ2-1 and V is TRBV6-1, with D perhaps matching TRBD1 (7 bases). Germline assignment: CDR1 MNHNS and CDR2 SASEGT. This CDR3 region has 17 residues. Trimming took 1 base from V and 0 from J, leaving 13 bases between them.

The rearrangement uses TRBV7-8 and TRBJ2-4; D gene ambiguous. Trimming removed 1 base at V and 13 bases at J, with 23 bases between. CDR1 is SGHVS, CDR2 FQNEAQ, per germline. This CDR3 contains 16 residues. CDR3 in amino acids: CASSLEGADPHNEQYF. The CDR3 DNA reads TGTGCCAGCAGCTTAGAGGGTGCAGATCCGCACAATGAGCAGTACTTC.

This clonotype showed up many times. V usage is TRBV6-6 and J usage is TRBJ2-5, with 10 bases that match TRBD1. J was trimmed by 7 bases and V by 0 bases; bases with no gene match: 2. This CDR3 has 14 residues. CDR1 and CDR2 (germline): MNHNY, SVGAGI (reference sequence). The CDR3 nucleotides read TGTGCCAGCAGTTACTCCGGACAGGGGGGGACCCAGTACTTC. Translation gives CASSYSGQGGTQYF.

The chain employs TRBV6-1 and TRBJ2-1; tentative D call: TRBD1 (5 bases). CDR1 is MNHNS, CDR2 SASEGT, per germline. V lost 8 bases and J 5 bases, leaving 13 bases between the germline ends. This CDR3 spans 13 amino acids. The CDR3 coding sequence is TGTGCCAGCGGATCAGGGCCACACAATGAGCAGTTCTTC. Protein product: CASGSGPHNEQFF.

V usage is TRBV10-3 and J usage is TRBJ2-4; TRBD2 agrees at 9 bases. Germline CDR1 reads ENHRY; CDR2 reads SYGVKD. This CDR3 region has 15 residues. In DNA, the CDR3 is TGTGGCGGGGGGGACGGGGGCCGGGACAAAGATACCCAGTACTTC. Amino acid sequence: CGGGDGGRDKDTQYF.